Listed below are T cell receptor beta chains from one sample, sequenced in a study of cytomegalovirus exposure and HLA in healthy donors. The assay was immunoSEQ multiplex PCR, and TCRdb's table has in-frame clones only and misses some. The sample holds about 170,000 clones, 70% to 90% seen once. Source material: PBMCs. Receptor source: a man aged 25 to 45 in good health and CMV-seropositive. Each CDR3 is given with its conserved first and last residue. Fields, in order: D gene, V gene, J gene, clone size, CDR3 protein, CDR3 DNA. A D gene is named only where the DNA matches it firmly. Only part of the rows carry a size: once, few, many, or a class if the clone is expanded.

D gene: TRBD2
V gene: TRBV5-1
J gene: TRBJ2-3
clone size: NA
CDR3 protein: CASSRGLAGVPDTQYF
CDR3 DNA: TGCGCCAGCAGCAGGGGACTAGCGGGAGTTCCAGATACGCAGTATTTT

D gene: TRBD2
V gene: TRBV5-1
J gene: TRBJ2-3
clone size: NA
CDR3 protein: CASSLGASGIFSQYF
CDR3 DNA: TGCGCCAGCAGCTTGGGGGCTAGCGGGATCTTTTCGCAGTATTTT

D gene: NA
V gene: TRBV6-1
J gene: TRBJ2-1
clone size: few
CDR3 protein: CASSEWQGSSNEQFF
CDR3 DNA: TGTGCCAGCAGTGAATGGCAGGGATCGAGCAATGAGCAGTTCTTC

D gene: TRBD2
V gene: TRBV4-2
J gene: TRBJ2-1
clone size: NA
CDR3 protein: CASSQGTSGSPLKREQFF
CDR3 DNA: TGTGCCAGCAGCCAGGGGACTAGCGGGAGTCCCCTCAAGCGTGAGCAGTTCTTC

D gene: NA
V gene: TRBV6-5
J gene: TRBJ2-3
clone size: NA
CDR3 protein: CASSYSTAGMAQYF
CDR3 DNA: TGTGCCAGCAGTTACTCTACGGCGGGAATGGCGCAGTATTTT

D gene: NA
V gene: TRBV6-5
J gene: TRBJ1-4
clone size: once
CDR3 protein: CASSWREKLFF
CDR3 DNA: TGTGCCAGCAGTTGGCGGGAAAAACTGTTTTTT

D gene: NA
V gene: TRBV29-1
J gene: TRBJ2-5
clone size: NA
CDR3 protein: CSVDVSSVQETQYF
CDR3 DNA: TGCAGCGTTGATGTTTCGAGCGTCCAAGAGACCCAGTACTTC

D gene: NA
V gene: TRBV6-1
J gene: TRBJ2-4
clone size: NA
CDR3 protein: CASSDRGVGNIQYF
CDR3 DNA: TGTGCCAGCAGTGACAGGGGGGTGGGAAACATTCAGTACTTC

D gene: NA
V gene: TRBV19
J gene: TRBJ2-1
clone size: NA
CDR3 protein: CASSIGRGAEQFF
CDR3 DNA: TGTGCCAGTAGTATTGGCAGGGGTGCTGAGCAGTTCTTC

D gene: TRBD1
V gene: TRBV7-9
J gene: TRBJ1-2
clone size: NA
CDR3 protein: CASSSGTAYGYTF
CDR3 DNA: TGTGCCAGCAGCTCAGGGACAGCCTATGGCTACACCTTC

D gene: TRBD1
V gene: TRBV5-1
J gene: TRBJ1-5
clone size: NA
CDR3 protein: CASSATGGNNQPQHF
CDR3 DNA: TGCGCCAGCAGCGCAACAGGGGGCAACAATCAGCCCCAGCATTTT

D gene: TRBD1
V gene: TRBV28
J gene: TRBJ1-1
clone size: NA
CDR3 protein: CASSLRDRAAEAFF
CDR3 DNA: TGTGCCAGCAGTTTAAGGGACAGGGCGGCTGAAGCTTTCTTT

D gene: NA
V gene: TRBV2
J gene: TRBJ2-1
clone size: once
CDR3 protein: CASSSGHYPDNEQFF
CDR3 DNA: TGTGCCAGCAGTTCCGGACATTACCCGGACAATGAGCAGTTCTTC

D gene: TRBD2
V gene: TRBV4-2
J gene: TRBJ2-1
clone size: NA
CDR3 protein: CASSQEKRRERGNEQFF
CDR3 DNA: TGTGCCAGCAGCCAAGAAAAGAGGCGGGAGCGAGGGAATGAGCAGTTCTTC

D gene: NA
V gene: TRBV7-8
J gene: TRBJ2-4
clone size: NA
CDR3 protein: CASSSLELAKNIQYF
CDR3 DNA: TGTGCCAGCAGCTCACTCGAGCTAGCCAAAAACATTCAGTACTTC

D gene: NA
V gene: TRBV19
J gene: TRBJ1-5
clone size: NA
CDR3 protein: CASNPTILGGQPQHF
CDR3 DNA: TGTGCCAGTAACCCGACCATTCTAGGTGGTCAGCCCCAGCATTTT

D gene: NA
V gene: TRBV6-5
J gene: TRBJ1-1
clone size: NA
CDR3 protein: CASKKRVNTEAFF
CDR3 DNA: TGTGCCAGCAAGAAGCGGGTGAACACTGAAGCTTTCTTT

D gene: NA
V gene: TRBV7-6
J gene: TRBJ1-5
clone size: NA
CDR3 protein: CASSLYRDQPQHF
CDR3 DNA: TGTGCCAGCAGCTTATACAGGGATCAGCCCCAGCATTTT

D gene: NA
V gene: TRBV7-2
J gene: TRBJ2-1
clone size: once
CDR3 protein: CASSLAQINEQFF
CDR3 DNA: TGTGCCAGCAGCTTAGCACAGATCAATGAGCAGTTCTTC

D gene: NA
V gene: TRBV9
J gene: TRBJ1-2
clone size: NA
CDR3 protein: CASSVGRVWHGYTF
CDR3 DNA: TGTGCCAGCAGCGTAGGGAGGGTCTGGCATGGCTACACCTTC

D gene: NA
V gene: TRBV7-9
J gene: TRBJ1-1
clone size: few
CDR3 protein: CASSSTVNTEAFF
CDR3 DNA: TGTGCCAGCAGCTCCACAGTGAACACTGAAGCTTTCTTT

D gene: NA
V gene: TRBV2
J gene: TRBJ1-2
clone size: NA
CDR3 protein: CASNRGEYGYTF
CDR3 DNA: TGTGCCAGCAACCGGGGGGAGTATGGCTACACCTTC

D gene: NA
V gene: TRBV7-9
J gene: TRBJ2-1
clone size: NA
CDR3 protein: CASSPPRGPYNEQFF
CDR3 DNA: TGTGCCAGCAGTCCTCCGCGCGGGCCCTACAATGAGCAGTTCTTC

D gene: NA
V gene: TRBV27
J gene: TRBJ1-3
clone size: once
CDR3 protein: CASSQIPPTGYRFTSGNTIYF
CDR3 DNA: TGTGCCAGCAGTCAAATCCCTCCGACAGGCTACCGCTTCACCTCTGGAAACACCATATATTTT

D gene: NA
V gene: TRBV5-1
J gene: TRBJ2-5
clone size: NA
CDR3 protein: CASSLGFAVGQQETQYF
CDR3 DNA: TGCGCCAGCAGCTTGGGTTTTGCGGTCGGTCAGCAAGAGACCCAGTACTTC

D gene: NA
V gene: TRBV7-2
J gene: TRBJ2-1
clone size: few
CDR3 protein: CASSLERSAYNEQFF
CDR3 DNA: TGTGCCAGCAGCTTAGAACGGTCGGCCTACAATGAGCAGTTCTTC

D gene: NA
V gene: TRBV4-3
J gene: TRBJ1-1
clone size: few
CDR3 protein: CASSRQARNTEAFF
CDR3 DNA: TGCGCCAGCAGCAGACAGGCCCGGAACACTGAAGCTTTCTTT

D gene: TRBD2
V gene: TRBV30
J gene: TRBJ2-3
clone size: NA
CDR3 protein: CAWSVGPLAGGADTQYF
CDR3 DNA: TGTGCCTGGAGTGTAGGGCCACTAGCGGGAGGAGCAGATACGCAGTATTTT

D gene: TRBD2
V gene: TRBV19
J gene: TRBJ2-5
clone size: NA
CDR3 protein: CASSRLAGGRQETQYF
CDR3 DNA: TGTGCCAGTAGTCGACTAGCGGGAGGGAGGCAAGAGACCCAGTACTTC

D gene: NA
V gene: TRBV6-5
J gene: TRBJ1-2
clone size: NA
CDR3 protein: CASSSDRDYGYTF
CDR3 DNA: TGTGCCAGCAGTTCTGACAGAGACTATGGCTACACCTTC

D gene: TRBD2
V gene: TRBV7-9
J gene: TRBJ2-1
clone size: NA
CDR3 protein: CSSRSSWGVGGRRDEQFF
CDR3 DNA: TGTTCCAGCAGAAGCTCTTGGGGCGTCGGCGGGAGAAGGGATGAGCAGTTCTTC

D gene: TRBD2
V gene: TRBV5-4
J gene: TRBJ2-1
clone size: NA
CDR3 protein: CASSLAQRGRNERFF
CDR3 DNA: TGTGCCAGCAGCTTGGCGCAGCGGGGCCGCAATGAGCGGTTCTTC

D gene: NA
V gene: TRBV5-8
J gene: TRBJ1-2
clone size: NA
CDR3 protein: CASSLDIGRYKKGYTF
CDR3 DNA: TGTGCCAGCAGCTTGGATATAGGGAGGTATAAAAAGGGCTACACCTTC

D gene: TRBD1
V gene: TRBV18
J gene: TRBJ1-1
clone size: NA
CDR3 protein: CASSTRTGSAEAFF
CDR3 DNA: TGTGCCAGCTCAACAAGGACAGGCTCAGCTGAAGCTTTCTTT

D gene: NA
V gene: TRBV5-8
J gene: TRBJ2-2
clone size: NA
CDR3 protein: CASRRRGGELFF
CDR3 DNA: TGTGCCAGCAGAAGAAGGGGCGGGGAGCTGTTTTTT

D gene: TRBD1
V gene: TRBV2
J gene: TRBJ2-7
clone size: NA
CDR3 protein: CASKPGQGSYEQYF
CDR3 DNA: TGTGCCAGCAAACCGGGACAGGGCTCCTACGAGCAGTACTTC

D gene: TRBD1
V gene: TRBV19
J gene: TRBJ1-1
clone size: few
CDR3 protein: CASIRTGSTTEAFF
CDR3 DNA: TGTGCCAGTATCCGGACAGGGAGTACCACTGAAGCTTTCTTT

D gene: TRBD1
V gene: TRBV11-1
J gene: TRBJ1-1
clone size: NA
CDR3 protein: CASSYVQQGATEAFF
CDR3 DNA: TGTGCCAGCAGTTACGTTCAACAGGGGGCGACTGAAGCTTTCTTT

D gene: NA
V gene: TRBV6-1
J gene: TRBJ1-1
clone size: few
CDR3 protein: CASRTVINTEAFF
CDR3 DNA: TGTGCCAGCAGGACAGTGATAAACACTGAAGCTTTCTTT

D gene: NA
V gene: TRBV30
J gene: TRBJ1-6
clone size: NA
CDR3 protein: CAWSGRGSPLHF
CDR3 DNA: TGTGCCTGGAGCGGGCGGGGTTCACCCCTCCACTTT

D gene: NA
V gene: TRBV4-1
J gene: TRBJ2-5
clone size: NA
CDR3 protein: CASSQDRGGWEETQYF
CDR3 DNA: TGCGCCAGCAGCCAAGATCGAGGAGGGTGGGAGGAGACCCAGTACTTC

D gene: TRBD1
V gene: TRBV19
J gene: TRBJ1-1
clone size: few
CDR3 protein: CASSGIPGQGITEAFF
CDR3 DNA: TGTGCCAGTAGTGGTATACCGGGACAGGGTATCACTGAAGCTTTCTTT

D gene: TRBD1
V gene: TRBV6-6
J gene: TRBJ1-2
clone size: NA
CDR3 protein: CASSWDRAYGYTF
CDR3 DNA: TGTGCCAGCAGTTGGGACAGGGCCTATGGCTACACCTTC

D gene: NA
V gene: TRBV7-9
J gene: TRBJ1-3
clone size: NA
CDR3 protein: CASSLGGGRSGNTIYF
CDR3 DNA: TGTGCCAGCAGCTTAGGCGGGGGGCGCTCTGGAAACACCATATATTTT

D gene: TRBD2
V gene: TRBV25-1
J gene: TRBJ2-3
clone size: NA
CDR3 protein: CASSNPTSGRADTQYF
CDR3 DNA: TGTGCCAGCAGTAACCCGACTAGCGGGAGGGCAGATACGCAGTATTTT

D gene: TRBD2
V gene: TRBV29-1
J gene: TRBJ2-1
clone size: NA
CDR3 protein: CSARGTSGDEQFF
CDR3 DNA: TGCAGCGCGCGGGGGACTAGTGGGGATGAGCAGTTCTTC

D gene: TRBD2
V gene: TRBV5-1
J gene: TRBJ2-1
clone size: NA
CDR3 protein: CASSLAGTSGGSYNEQFF
CDR3 DNA: TGCGCCAGCAGCTTGGCTGGGACTAGCGGAGGGTCCTACAATGAGCAGTTCTTC

D gene: NA
V gene: TRBV14
J gene: TRBJ1-2
clone size: NA
CDR3 protein: CASSQGRSYGYTF
CDR3 DNA: TGTGCCAGCAGCCAAGGGAGGTCCTATGGCTACACCTTC

D gene: NA
V gene: TRBV5-4
J gene: TRBJ2-5
clone size: NA
CDR3 protein: CASSLAVRETQYF
CDR3 DNA: TGTGCCAGCAGCTTGGCGGTGAGGGAGACCCAGTACTTC

D gene: NA
V gene: TRBV6-5
J gene: TRBJ2-4
clone size: NA
CDR3 protein: CASSYDRGNIQYF
CDR3 DNA: TGTGCCAGCAGTTACGATCGGGGGAACATTCAGTACTTC

D gene: NA
V gene: TRBV11-3
J gene: TRBJ1-5
clone size: once
CDR3 protein: CASSLGHDSNQPQHF
CDR3 DNA: TGTGCCAGCAGCTTGGGACACGATAGCAATCAGCCCCAGCATTTT

D gene: NA
V gene: TRBV9
J gene: TRBJ2-1
clone size: NA
CDR3 protein: CASSPRVSSSYNEQFF
CDR3 DNA: TGTGCCAGCAGCCCCCGGGTGTCGAGCTCCTACAATGAGCAGTTCTTC

D gene: NA
V gene: TRBV4-3
J gene: TRBJ2-1
clone size: NA
CDR3 protein: CASSQDWHEQFF
CDR3 DNA: TGCGCCAGCAGCCAAGATTGGCATGAGCAGTTCTTC